This T cell receptor (beta chain) was obtained from a study of T cell changes during pregnancy in multiple sclerosis. The repertoire was sequenced with immunoSEQ multiplex PCR; TCRdb's copy has only in-frame clones and lacks some. The profile shows over 60,000 clones, 91% of them singletons. Remarks on this clone: The sample has other DNA sequences that encode this CDR3 too.

Sample: CD4+ T cells from peripheral blood mononuclear cells, taken in the third trimester of pregnancy. The receptor comes from a female donor in good health, enrolled as a control in a pregnancy study.

As DNA, the CDR3 is TGTGCCAGCAGCTTGCAGGGGAACACTGAAGCTTTCTTT. This sequence encodes CASSLQGNTEAFF. The V and J genes are TRBV7-2 and TRBJ1-1; D perhaps matches TRBD1 (5 bases). Germline CDR1 is SGHTA and CDR2 is FQGNSA. Deletions cut 3 bases from V and 1 base from J, with 6 bases between. The CDR3 runs 13 residues.